This TCR beta chain originates from a study of cytomegalovirus exposure and HLA in healthy donors. Study-wide context: Earlier sequencing of about 200 million T cells yielded around 120 million unique TCR beta sequences.

PCR amplification relied on 60 Vbeta primers (plus 13 Jbeta primers). Libraries were prepared by immunoSEQ multiplex PCR; TCRdb keeps only in-frame clonotypes and omits some of them. The repertoire holds under 150,000 clones, with around four fifths as singletons. Broader study findings: Most sequenced TCRs were rare (though some public TCRs occurred in many donors). In a later analysis, HLA-C alleles had the fewest associated TCRs, DRB1 alleles the most.

On this clone: The antigen is not known.

The TCR sequence derives from a man in his forties or fifties in good health and CMV-seronegative. Sequencing was performed on PBMCs.

The CDR3 loop is CASSTGTGGEKLFF. CDR3 sequence (DNA): TGTGCCAGCAGCACCGGGACGGGGGGTGAAAAACTGTTTTTT. The chain recombines TRBV5-4 with TRBJ1-4, with D possibly TRBD1 on 5 matching bases. Germline V lookup: CDR1 SGHNT, CDR2 YYREEE (reference sequence). V was shortened by 4 bases and J by 7 bases, with 14 bases between the two germline ends. The CDR3 runs to 14 residues. Combining the CDR3 with reference TRBV5-4 and TRBJ1-4 gives the whole variable domain ETGVTQSPTHLIKTRGQQVTLRCSSQSGHNTVSWYQQALGQGPQFIFQYYREEENGRGNFPPRFSGLQFPNYSSELNVNALELDDSALYLCASSTGTGGEKLFFGSGTQLSVL.